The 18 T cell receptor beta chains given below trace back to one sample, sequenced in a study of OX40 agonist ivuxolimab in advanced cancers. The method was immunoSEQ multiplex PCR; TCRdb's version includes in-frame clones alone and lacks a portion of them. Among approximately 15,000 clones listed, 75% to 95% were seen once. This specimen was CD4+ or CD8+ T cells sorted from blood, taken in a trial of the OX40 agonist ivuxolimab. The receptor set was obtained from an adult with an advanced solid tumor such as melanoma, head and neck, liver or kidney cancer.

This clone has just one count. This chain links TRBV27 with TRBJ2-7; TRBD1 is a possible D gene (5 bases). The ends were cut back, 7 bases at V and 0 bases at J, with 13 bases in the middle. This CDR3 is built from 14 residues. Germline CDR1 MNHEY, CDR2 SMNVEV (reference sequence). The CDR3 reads CASKVGQGSYEQYF. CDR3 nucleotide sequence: TGTGCCAGCAAAGTGGGGCAGGGCTCCTACGAGCAGTACTTC.

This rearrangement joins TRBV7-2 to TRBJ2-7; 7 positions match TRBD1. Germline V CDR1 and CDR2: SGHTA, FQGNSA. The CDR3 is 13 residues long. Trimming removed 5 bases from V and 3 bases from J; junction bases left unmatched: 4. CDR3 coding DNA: TGTGCCAGCAGCACGGACAGGTACTACGAGCAGTACTTC. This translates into CASSTDRYYEQYF.

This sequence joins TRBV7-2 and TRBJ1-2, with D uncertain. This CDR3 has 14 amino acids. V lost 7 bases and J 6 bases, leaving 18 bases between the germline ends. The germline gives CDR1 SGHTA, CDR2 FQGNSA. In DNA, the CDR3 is TGTGCCAGCACCAGAGTCCCCAGTCCCGATGGCTACACCTTC. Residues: CASTRVPSPDGYTF.

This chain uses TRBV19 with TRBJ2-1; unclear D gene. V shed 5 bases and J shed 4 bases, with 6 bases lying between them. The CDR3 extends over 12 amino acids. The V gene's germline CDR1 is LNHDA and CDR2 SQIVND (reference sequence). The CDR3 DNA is TGTGCCAGTAGTTACAGATACAATGAGCAGTTCTTC. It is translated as CASSYRYNEQFF.

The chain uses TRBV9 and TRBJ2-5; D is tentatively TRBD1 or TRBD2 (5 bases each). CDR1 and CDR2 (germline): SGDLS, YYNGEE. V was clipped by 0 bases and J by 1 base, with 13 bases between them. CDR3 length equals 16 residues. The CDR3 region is CASSVGDRLFQETQYF. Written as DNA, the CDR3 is TGTGCCAGCAGCGTAGGGGACCGACTCTTCCAAGAGACCCAGTACTTC.

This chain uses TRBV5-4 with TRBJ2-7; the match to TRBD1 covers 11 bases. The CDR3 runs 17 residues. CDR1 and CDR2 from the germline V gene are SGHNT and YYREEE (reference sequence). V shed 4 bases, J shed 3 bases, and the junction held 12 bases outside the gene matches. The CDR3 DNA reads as TGTGCCAGCAGCCCCTACGCCGGACAGGGGGCTCGCTACGAGCAGTACTTC. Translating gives CASSPYAGQGARYEQYF.

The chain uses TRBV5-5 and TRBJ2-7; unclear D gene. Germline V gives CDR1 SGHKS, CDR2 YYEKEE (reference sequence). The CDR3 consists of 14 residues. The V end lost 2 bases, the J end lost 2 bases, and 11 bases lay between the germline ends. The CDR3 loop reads CASSLSPTAYEQYF. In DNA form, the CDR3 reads TGTGCCAGCAGCTTATCTCCGACGGCCTACGAGCAGTACTTC.

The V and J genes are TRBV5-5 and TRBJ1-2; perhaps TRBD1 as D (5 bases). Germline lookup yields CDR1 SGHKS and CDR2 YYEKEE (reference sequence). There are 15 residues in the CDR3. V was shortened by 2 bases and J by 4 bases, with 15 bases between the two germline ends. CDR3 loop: CASSFRGAPVYGYTF. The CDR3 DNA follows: TGTGCCAGCAGCTTCCGGGGCGCCCCGGTCTATGGCTACACCTTC.

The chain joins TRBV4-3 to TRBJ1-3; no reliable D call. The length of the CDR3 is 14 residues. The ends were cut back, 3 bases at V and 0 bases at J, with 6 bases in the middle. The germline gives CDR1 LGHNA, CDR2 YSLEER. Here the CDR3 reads CASSHGNSGNTIYF. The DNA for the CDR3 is TGCGCCAGCAGCCACGGTAACTCTGGAAACACCATATATTTT.

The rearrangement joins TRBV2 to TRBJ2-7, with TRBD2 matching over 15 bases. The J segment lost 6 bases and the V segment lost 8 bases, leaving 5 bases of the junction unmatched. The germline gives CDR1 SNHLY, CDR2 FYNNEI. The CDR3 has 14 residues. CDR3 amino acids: CASRGLAGGGEQYF. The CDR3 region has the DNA TGTGCCAGCCGCGGACTAGCGGGAGGGGGCGAGCAGTACTTC.

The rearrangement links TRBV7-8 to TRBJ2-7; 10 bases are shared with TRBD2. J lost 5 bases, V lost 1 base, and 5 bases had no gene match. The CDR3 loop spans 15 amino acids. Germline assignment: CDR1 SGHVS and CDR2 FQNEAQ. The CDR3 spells CASSLVLAGVDEQYF. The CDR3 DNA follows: TGTGCCAGCAGCTTAGTCCTAGCGGGAGTCGACGAGCAGTACTTC.

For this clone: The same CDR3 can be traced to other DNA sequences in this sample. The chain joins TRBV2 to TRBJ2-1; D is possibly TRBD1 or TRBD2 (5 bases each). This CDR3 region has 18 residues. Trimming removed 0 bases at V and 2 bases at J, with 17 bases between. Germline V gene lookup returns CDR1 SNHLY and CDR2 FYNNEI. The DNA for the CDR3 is TGTGCCAGCAGTGAAGCGCTTGGGGGTCGCCGGCCCTACAATGAGCAGTTCTTC. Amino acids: CASSEALGGRRPYNEQFF.

The CDR3 bases are TGTGCCAGCAGTTTACTACTAGCCAACACAGATACGCAGTATTTT. This codes for CASSLLLANTDTQYF. The gene calls are TRBV27 and TRBJ2-3; TRBD2 might be the D (6 bases). Germline V gene data show CDR1 as MNHEY and CDR2 as SMNVEV (reference sequence). This CDR3 spans 15 amino acids. V was pared by 2 bases and J by 2 bases, with 11 bases between.

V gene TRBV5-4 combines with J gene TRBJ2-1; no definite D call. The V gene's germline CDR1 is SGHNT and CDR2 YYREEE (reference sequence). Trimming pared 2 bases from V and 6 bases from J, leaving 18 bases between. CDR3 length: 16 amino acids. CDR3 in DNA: TGTGCCAGCAGCTTAATGCCCGGGCCGCCCGGCAATGAGCAGTTCTTC. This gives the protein CASSLMPGPPGNEQFF.

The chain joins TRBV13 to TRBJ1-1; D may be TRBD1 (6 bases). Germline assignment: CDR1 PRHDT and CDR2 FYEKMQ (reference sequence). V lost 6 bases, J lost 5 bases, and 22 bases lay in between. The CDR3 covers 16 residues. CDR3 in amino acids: CASSPITGIGRTEAFF. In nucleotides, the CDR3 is TGTGCCAGCAGTCCGATCACAGGGATTGGTCGGACTGAAGCTTTCTTT.

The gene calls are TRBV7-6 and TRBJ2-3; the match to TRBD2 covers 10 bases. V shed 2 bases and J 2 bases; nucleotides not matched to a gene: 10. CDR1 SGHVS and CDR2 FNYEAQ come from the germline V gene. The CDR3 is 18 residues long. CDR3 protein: CASSLSLSGRAHTDTQYF. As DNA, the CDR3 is TGTGCCAGCAGCTTAAGTCTGAGCGGGAGGGCCCACACAGATACGCAGTATTTT.

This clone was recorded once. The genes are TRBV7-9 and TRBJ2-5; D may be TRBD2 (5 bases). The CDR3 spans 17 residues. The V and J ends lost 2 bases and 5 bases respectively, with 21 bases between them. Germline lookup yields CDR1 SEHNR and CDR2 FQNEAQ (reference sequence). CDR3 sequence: CASSLLPLGVERETQYF. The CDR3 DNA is TGTGCCAGCAGCTTACTCCCCCTGGGTGTTGAGCGGGAGACCCAGTACTTC.

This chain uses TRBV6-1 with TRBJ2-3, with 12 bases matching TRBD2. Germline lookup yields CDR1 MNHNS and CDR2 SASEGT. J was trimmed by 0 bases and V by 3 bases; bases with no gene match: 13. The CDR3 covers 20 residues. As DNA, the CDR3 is TGTGCCAGCAGTGAGACCCCTCTACTAGCGGGAGGACCTAGCACAGATACGCAGTATTTT. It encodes CASSETPLLAGGPSTDTQYF.